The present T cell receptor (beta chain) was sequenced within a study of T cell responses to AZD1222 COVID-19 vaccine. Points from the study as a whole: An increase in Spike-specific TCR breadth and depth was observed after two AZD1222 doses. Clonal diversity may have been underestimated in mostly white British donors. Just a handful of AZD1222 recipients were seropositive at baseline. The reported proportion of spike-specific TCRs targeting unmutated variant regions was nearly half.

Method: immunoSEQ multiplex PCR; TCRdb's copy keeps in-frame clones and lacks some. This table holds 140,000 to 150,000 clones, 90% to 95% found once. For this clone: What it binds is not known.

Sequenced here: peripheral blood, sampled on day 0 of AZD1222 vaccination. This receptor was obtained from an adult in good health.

DNA for the CDR3: TGTGCCATCAGTGGTCAGACAGGCCGAATTAACTATGGCTACACCTTC. Protein: CAISGQTGRINYGYTF. The chain combines TRBV10-3 with TRBJ1-2; D is possibly TRBD1 (6 bases). This CDR3 is built from 16 residues. Trimming pared 4 bases from V and 1 base from J, leaving 16 bases between. Germline assignment: CDR1 ENHRY and CDR2 SYGVKD.